This is a list of T cell receptor beta chains from one sample in a study of cytomegalovirus exposure and HLA in healthy donors. Produced via immunoSEQ multiplex PCR; TCRdb's table is partial and in-frame only. The data contain 170,000 or so clones, 81% of them singletons. The specimen sequenced was PBMCs. The receptors stem from a woman in her thirties in good health and CMV-seronegative. Both conserved end residues are part of each CDR3. D genes are given only for firm matches. Rows give clone size only sometimes, using once, few, many, or a class for an expanded clone.

DNA | CDR3 | J | V | size | D | length
TGTGCCAGTAGTCGTTTGATCAGCTCCTACGAGCAGTACTTC | CASSRLISSYEQYF | TRBJ2-7 | TRBV19 | NA | NA | 14
TGTGCCAGCAGTCCCCGACTAGTACCCGGGGAGCTGTTTTTT | CASSPRLVPGELFF | TRBJ2-2 | TRBV28 | NA | NA | 14
TGTGCCACATCACAAACTTCGACGGGATACTATGGCTACACCTTC | CATSQTSTGYYGYTF | TRBJ1-2 | TRBV28 | NA | NA | 15
TGTGCCAGCAGCTCTGACAGTAAAGGGCAGTTCTTC | CASSSDSKGQFF | TRBJ2-1 | TRBV2 | NA | NA | 12
TGTGCCAGCAGTTACTCGGAGGGCTCCTACGAGCAGTACTTC | CASSYSEGSYEQYF | TRBJ2-7 | TRBV28 | few | NA | 14
TGTGCCAGCAGTTACGGGCCCCAAAACGAGCAGTACTTC | CASSYGPQNEQYF | TRBJ2-7 | TRBV6-5 | NA | NA | 13
TGTGCCAGCTCATCAACCCAGGGCACTGAAGCTTTCTTT | CASSSTQGTEAFF | TRBJ1-1 | TRBV18 | once | NA | 13
TGTGCCTGGAGTAAACAGGGGGGAACTGAAGCTTTCTTT | CAWSKQGGTEAFF | TRBJ1-1 | TRBV30 | few | TRBD1 | 13
TGCGCCAGCAGCCAAGATCTTAGGGTAGGGGTAGGCTGGGGCTACACCTTC | CASSQDLRVGVGWGYTF | TRBJ1-2 | TRBV4-3 | NA | NA | 17
TGTGCCAGTAGTTACGGCCGGGGGGGATCCTACGAGCAGTACTTC | CASSYGRGGSYEQYF | TRBJ2-7 | TRBV19 | few | TRBD2 | 15
TGCGCCAGCAGCACCAGGGGGCCCACAGATACGCAGTATTTT | CASSTRGPTDTQYF | TRBJ2-3 | TRBV5-1 | few | TRBD1 | 14
TGTGCCATCAGGGACAGCTCCTACGAGCAGTACTTC | CAIRDSSYEQYF | TRBJ2-7 | TRBV10-3 | few | NA | 12
TGTGCCAGTAGTAACAGGATTAACACTGAAGCTTTCTTT | CASSNRINTEAFF | TRBJ1-1 | TRBV19 | NA | NA | 13
TGTGCCAGCAGTGACAGGGGGGCCCCCACCTACGAGCAGTACTTC | CASSDRGAPTYEQYF | TRBJ2-7 | TRBV6-1 | NA | NA | 15
TGTGCCAGTAGTATGACGACAGGGAACATCGGGGAGCTGTTTTTT | CASSMTTGNIGELFF | TRBJ2-2 | TRBV19 | NA | TRBD1 | 15
TGCGCCAGCAGCGGGGCCCGGGACAAATACTCCTACGAGCAGTACTTC | CASSGARDKYSYEQYF | TRBJ2-7 | TRBV5-1 | NA | NA | 16
TGCGCCAGCAGCCAAGATCCAGGGATCACTGAAGCTTTCTTT | CASSQDPGITEAFF | TRBJ1-1 | TRBV4-3 | NA | NA | 14
TGTGCCAGCGCCCCGACAGGGTTCTACGAGCAGTACTTC | CASAPTGFYEQYF | TRBJ2-7 | TRBV6-5 | NA | TRBD1 | 13
TGTGCCAGCAGTCCACGGACAGGGGGAGCCGGGCAGTACTTC | CASSPRTGGAGQYF | TRBJ2-7 | TRBV6-1 | few | TRBD1 | 14
TGTGCCAGCAGCTTGGGGACAGGGGCCTTAACCTACGAGCAGTACTTC | CASSLGTGALTYEQYF | TRBJ2-7 | TRBV7-9 | NA | TRBD1 | 16
TGTGCCAGCAGCTTAGTACGGGCAGGGGCGTTTAACAGTCAGTACTTC | CASSLVRAGAFNSQYF | TRBJ2-4 | TRBV7-8 | once | NA | 16
TGTGCCAGCAGCGCAGCGGGGGTCAATCAGCCCCAGCATTTT | CASSAAGVNQPQHF | TRBJ1-5 | TRBV9 | NA | NA | 14
TGTGCCAGCAGCCAGGGTGGACTAGCGGTCTCCTACGAGCAGTACTTC | CASSQGGLAVSYEQYF | TRBJ2-7 | TRBV4-2 | NA | TRBD2 | 16
TGCGCCAGCAGCCGGGCCGGGACAGGGCTGCCAGATACGCAGTATTTT | CASSRAGTGLPDTQYF | TRBJ2-3 | TRBV4-1 | NA | TRBD1 | 16
TGCGCCAGCAGCCAAGCTCCCTCGCAAGCGGCAGATACGCAGTATTTT | CASSQAPSQAADTQYF | TRBJ2-3 | TRBV4-3 | NA | NA | 16
TGTGCCAGCAGTTTAGCCGCGACATCTGGGGCCAACGTCCTGACTTTC | CASSLAATSGANVLTF | TRBJ2-6 | TRBV28 | NA | NA | 16
TGCGCCAGCACTGACGGGGTAGCGAACACCGGGGAGCTGTTTTTT | CASTDGVANTGELFF | TRBJ2-2 | TRBV10-2 | NA | NA | 15
TGTGCCAGCAGCTTAGACAAAAGGGGAAGTGGCTACACCTTC | CASSLDKRGSGYTF | TRBJ1-2 | TRBV7-9 | NA | NA | 14
TGCGCCAGCAGCCAAGATAACGATGGAGGGGGCTTTCGGGGTGGCTACACCTTC | CASSQDNDGGGFRGGYTF | TRBJ1-2 | TRBV4-3 | NA | TRBD1 | 18
TGTGCCAGCAGTTACTCGGACAGTATGACCGGGGAGCTGTTTTTT | CASSYSDSMTGELFF | TRBJ2-2 | TRBV6-5 | NA | NA | 15
TGTGCCAGCTCGCCGAGGACAGGTTCCTACGAGCAGTACTTC | CASSPRTGSYEQYF | TRBJ2-7 | TRBV18 | NA | TRBD1 | 14
TGTGCCAGCAGCGCGGCGGGTTCGGGTTCACCCCTCCACTTT | CASSAAGSGSPLHF | TRBJ1-6 | TRBV5-4 | NA | NA | 14
TGTGCCAGCAGTTTAGCGGGAGGCCGCGGCCAAGAGACCCAGTACTTC | CASSLAGGRGQETQYF | TRBJ2-5 | TRBV28 | NA | TRBD2 | 16
TGTGCCAGCAGAATTTTGACAGGGGCCATTTCACCCCTCCACTTT | CASRILTGAISPLHF | TRBJ1-6 | TRBV2 | NA | TRBD1 | 15
TGTGCCAGCACCCAGAGTGGGGCAGGAAAGGACGAGCAGTACTTC | CASTQSGAGKDEQYF | TRBJ2-7 | TRBV7-2 | NA | NA | 15
TGTGCCAGTAGGACAGGAAGTGGGACAGGGGTGGAAAAACTGTTTTTT | CASRTGSGTGVEKLFF | TRBJ1-4 | TRBV19 | NA | TRBD1 | 16
TGTGCCAGCAGTTACAGTCACAGGGCAACTAATGAAAAACTGTTTTTT | CASSYSHRATNEKLFF | TRBJ1-4 | TRBV6-6 | NA | NA | 16
TGTGCCAGCAGTTCGTCCGGGACAGGGTCTTTTCCCCAGTACTTC | CASSSSGTGSFPQYF | TRBJ2-5 | TRBV2 | few | TRBD1 | 15
TGTGCCAGCAGCCTCCGGGACAGGGGCTACGAGCAGTACTTC | CASSLRDRGYEQYF | TRBJ2-7 | TRBV14 | NA | TRBD1 | 14
TGTGCCAGCAGGCATGGGGAGGTCTGGTACAATGAGCAGTTCTTC | CASRHGEVWYNEQFF | TRBJ2-1 | TRBV7-8 | NA | NA | 15
TGTGCCAGCAGCTTCAAGCGGACTACCGCCTACAATGAGCAGTTCTTC | CASSFKRTTAYNEQFF | TRBJ2-1 | TRBV7-3 | NA | NA | 16